This T cell receptor (beta chain) was recorded in a study of CXCR3-negative and CXCR3-positive naive CD8 T cells. Findings and caveats of the study: With respect to TRBV-TRBJ usage, naive CXCR3-negative and CXCR3-positive cells were similar; memory differed.

UMI labels and 5' RACE were used to prepare the TRB cDNA libraries. Using the 5' RACE reads, TCRdb records one entry per CDR3 protein without DNA. The sample totals about 41,000 distinct CDR3 sequences. Sorting was done in triplicate for each CD8+ T cell subset (approximately 300,000 cells each). Those CD8+ T cells considered naive were CD45RO-CCR7+CD27+CD95-. Concerning this clonotype: Its antigen is undetermined.

The clonotype was recovered from a human donor in good health. Some clones in this sample may be carry-over from other donors' samples. The sample comprised naive CXCR3- CD8+ T cells from blood. Subset reported: CD45RO-CCR7+CD27+CD95- naive CD8+ T cells lacking CXCR3 (TNR3-).

The CDR3 sequence: CASSDAAFNEQFF. The chain couples TRBV6-4 to TRBJ2-1. Germline CDR1 is MRHNA and CDR2 is SNTAGT. The CDR3 has 13 residues.